Detailed here is one TCR beta chain. The target antigen is unknown. Recipients boosted at about 4 weeks or about 12 weeks are pooled. Trimming removed 6 bases at V and 7 bases at J, with 24 bases between. Per germline, CDR1 PRHDT and CDR2 FYEKMQ (reference sequence). The CDR3 is 16 residues long. TCRdb keeps only in-frame clones here, not all; method: immunoSEQ multiplex PCR. The repertoire holds about 160,000 clones, with just over 90% as singletons. The data originate from a study of T cell responses to AZD1222 COVID-19 vaccine. Overall study findings and caveats: Most donors were white British and more were female, and clonal diversity was possibly underestimated. Variant regions that are unmutated are reportedly the target of nearly half of spike-specific TCRs.

The source of this sequence is an adult who received the AZD1222 COVID-19 vaccine. The rearrangement uses TRBV13 and TRBJ1-2, with TRBD1 as a possible D gene (6 bases). The material sequenced was peripheral blood, taken 28 days after the second AZD1222 dose. CDR3 in DNA: TGTGCCAGCAGTCCTACTAAAAGTCAGGGGCGGGGTGGCTACACCTTC. Encoded protein: CASSPTKSQGRGGYTF.